The source of this T cell receptor beta chain is a study of beta chain features in type 1 diabetes. Study-wide context: Patients looked much like healthy donors when it came to age, gender and cell yields. Study-level findings and limits: For Type 1 diabetes patients, all four CD4+ subsets carried TCRB CDR3s that were moderately but significantly shorter.

Sequenced material consisted of expressed TCRB transcripts (all of the isolated RNA was reverse transcribed). Assay: immunoSEQ multiplex PCR; the TCRdb copy retains only in-frame clones and omits some. The data contain 250,000 to 300,000 clones, 8% of them seen just once; the ten biggest clones take up roughly 1%. Using CD45RO/CCR7/CD25/CD127/CD95/CD27, CD4+ naive, central memory, regulatory and stem cell-like memory cells were sorted. Germline V gene data show CDR1 as SQVTM and CDR2 as ANQGSEA. V was trimmed by 6 bases and J by 5 bases, leaving 13 bases between them. CDR3 length: 12 amino acids. Only a few counts were recorded for this clone. What it recognizes is unknown.

This clonotype was obtained from a woman between 18 and 30 years old in good health. The chain couples TRBV29-1 to TRBJ2-5; TRBD1 is a possible D gene (6 bases). Specimen: central memory CD4+ T cells from blood. Here the CDR3 reads CSVDSRVETQYF. The CDR3 nucleotides read TGCAGCGTGGACAGTCGAGTGGAGACCCAGTACTTC.